This TCR beta chain was obtained from a study of blood T cell repertoires in COVID-19. The CDR3 has 15 amino acids. CDR1 SGHNT and CDR2 YYREEE come from the germline V gene (reference sequence). Trimming cost V 4 bases and J 0 bases, with 14 bases left between them. Authors' methods: Amplification of reference gene primers was used by the study to estimate nucleated cell counts. Clones were read by immunoSEQ multiplex PCR, and TCRdb kept only the in-frame ones, dropping some. That table furnishes V, J and clone size, whereas the DNA furnished D and trimming. Of 200,000 to 250,000 clones listed, 89% were seen once; the top ten hold about 6%.

The sample was peripheral blood. This chain joins TRBV5-4 and TRBJ2-7, with D maybe TRBD2 (7 bases). This clonotype originated in a man between 60 and 70 years old who had recovered from COVID-19. CDR3 sequence reads: CASSPRGGSSYEQYF. As DNA, the CDR3 is TGTGCCAGCAGCCCCAGGGGCGGGAGCTCCTACGAGCAGTACTTC.